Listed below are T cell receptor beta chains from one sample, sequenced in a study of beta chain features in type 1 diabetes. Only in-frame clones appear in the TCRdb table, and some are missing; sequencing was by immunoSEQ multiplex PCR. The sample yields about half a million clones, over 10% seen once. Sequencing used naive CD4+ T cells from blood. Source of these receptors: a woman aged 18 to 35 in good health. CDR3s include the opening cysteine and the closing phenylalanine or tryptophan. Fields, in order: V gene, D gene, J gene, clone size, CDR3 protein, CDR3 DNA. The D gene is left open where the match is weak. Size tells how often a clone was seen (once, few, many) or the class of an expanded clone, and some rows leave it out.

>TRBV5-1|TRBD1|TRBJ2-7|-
CASSLQTGNSGEQYF
TGCGCCAGCAGCCTCCAGACAGGGAATTCAGGCGAGCAGTACTTC
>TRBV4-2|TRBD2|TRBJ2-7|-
CASSQGASGPYEQYF
TGTGCCAGCAGCCAAGGGGCTAGCGGGCCCTACGAGCAGTACTTC
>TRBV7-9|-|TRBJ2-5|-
CASSLKDWYF
TGTGCCAGCAGCTTGAAGGATTGGTACTTC
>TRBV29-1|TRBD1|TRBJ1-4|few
CSVGQGNEKLFF
TGCAGCGTTGGACAGGGGAATGAAAAACTGTTTTTT
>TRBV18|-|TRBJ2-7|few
CASSPIPGSYEQYF
TGTGCCAGCTCACCTATCCCAGGCTCCTACGAGCAGTACTTC
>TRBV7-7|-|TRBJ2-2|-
CASSLKAENTGELFF
TGTGCTAGCAGCTTAAAAGCGGAGAACACCGGGGAGCTGTTTTTT
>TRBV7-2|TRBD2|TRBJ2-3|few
CASSLVLAADTQYF
TGTGCCAGCAGCTTAGTACTAGCGGCAGATACGCAGTATTTT
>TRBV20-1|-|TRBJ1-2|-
CSGATGYGYTF
TGCAGTGGAGCGACTGGGTATGGCTACACCTTC
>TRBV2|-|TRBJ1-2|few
CASSGRGYGYTF
TGTGCCAGCAGTGGGCGAGGCTATGGCTACACCTTC
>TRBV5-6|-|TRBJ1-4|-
CASSLEWTASSTNEKLFF
TGTGCCAGCAGCTTGGAGTGGACAGCTTCCTCAACTAATGAAAAACTGTTTTTT
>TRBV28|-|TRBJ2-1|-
CASTEGGANNEQFF
TGTGCCTCCACCGAGGGGGGTGCCAACAATGAGCAGTTCTTC
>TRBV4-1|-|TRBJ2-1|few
CASSQEPFNYEQFF
TGCGCCAGCAGCCAAGAACCGTTCAACTATGAGCAGTTCTTC
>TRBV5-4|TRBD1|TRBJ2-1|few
CASSFPGTGGYNEQFF
TGTGCCAGCAGCTTCCCCGGGACAGGGGGCTACAATGAGCAGTTCTTC
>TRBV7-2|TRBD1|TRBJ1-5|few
CASSLDPGGQPQHF
TGTGCCAGCAGCTTAGATCCAGGGGGTCAGCCCCAGCATTTT
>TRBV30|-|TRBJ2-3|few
CAWSVGGNTDTQYF
TGTGCCTGGAGTGTCGGCGGTAACACAGATACGCAGTATTTT